This TCR beta chain was identified in a study of T cells in tuberculosis. Whole-study findings and limits: Smaller distances to GMM-specific TCRs suggested their expansion in active tuberculosis.

About this clone: Its cognate antigen is unknown.

The method was immunoSEQ multiplex PCR; TCRdb's version includes in-frame clones alone and lacks a portion of them. Here the sample spans approximately 35,000 clones, around 92% being singletons. The sample's time point: new active TB diagnosis, blood taken before or within 7 days of starting treatment. The CDR3 totals 14 residues. The trim removed 1 base at V and 5 bases at J, leaving 4 bases unmatched. Germline assignment: CDR1 SGHAT and CDR2 FQNNGV. The origin of this receptor is an adult with tuberculosis. Some clones in this sample may be carry-over from other donors' samples. The J gene is TRBJ2-5, the V gene TRBV11-2; 7 bases align to TRBD2. The material was PBMCs, obtained at tuberculosis diagnosis. For the CDR3, the DNA is TGTGCCAGCAGCTTAGTGGGGGGGATCGAGACCCAGTACTTC. Amino acid sequence: CASSLVGGIETQYF.